One and the same sample provided the 9 T cell receptor beta chains below, sequenced in a study of identical twins. TCRdb fed the 5' RACE reads into MiXCR, producing one record per CDR3 protein. The sample includes about 720,000 distinct CDR3 sequences, about 9.4% seen only once; the top ten take more than 0.75%. These data are also associated with another study on yellow fever vaccine responses in identical twins.

The material sequenced was PBMCs. The receptors come from a woman aged 18 to 35 in good health.

This clonotype was observed a few times. A much larger clone lies one base from this, so it may be a read error. This chain connects TRBV7-9 to TRBJ2-7; D is undetermined. Trimming took 1 base from V and 6 from J, leaving 4 bases between them. The germline V gene encodes CDR1 SEHNR and CDR2 FQNEAQ (reference sequence). The CDR3 spans 11 residues. The CDR3 DNA is TGTGCCAGCAGCTTAGAATTCGAGCAGTACTTC. Its translation: CASSLEFEQYF.

This clonotype was detected a few times. The chain combines TRBV25-1 with TRBJ2-1; D unresolved. From germline, CDR1 is MGHDK and CDR2 SYGVNS. This CDR3 region has 16 residues. The germline V and J ends were trimmed by 2 bases and 6 bases, with 17 bases remaining between them. CDR3 residues: CASSESLPGVGNEQFF. The CDR3 DNA sequence: TGTGCCAGCAGTGAAAGTCTACCCGGAGTGGGCAATGAGCAGTTCTTC.

This clonotype was seen repeatedly, ten times or more. The J gene is TRBJ2-5, the V gene TRBV11-2; D is ambiguous. This CDR3 spans 14 amino acids. Trimming took off 1 base at V and 1 base at J, with 7 bases between the two ends. CDR1 is SGHAT and CDR2 is FQNNGV in the germline V gene. The CDR3 loop reads CASSLGDTQETQYF. The DNA for the CDR3 is TGTGCCAGCAGCTTAGGTGACACCCAAGAGACCCAGTACTTC.

The chain uses TRBV12-3 or TRBV12-4 and TRBJ2-1; a weak D match, TRBD2 (6 bases). Trimming took 6 bases from V and 5 from J, leaving 14 bases between them. The CDR3 has 14 amino acids. The CDR3 coding sequence is TGTGCCAGCAGACTAGCCCACACTCACAATGAGCAGTTCTTC. Translation gives CASRLAHTHNEQFF.

This clonotype was seen only a few times. The V call is TRBV5-5, the J call TRBJ2-3, with 7 bases that match TRBD2. Germline V gene data show CDR1 as SGHKS and CDR2 as YYEKEE (reference sequence). CDR3 length: 15 amino acids. V shed 3 bases and J 3 bases; nucleotides not matched to a gene: 7. This CDR3 reads CASSSDGTKTDTQYF. For the CDR3, the DNA is TGTGCCAGCAGCTCCGATGGGACTAAAACAGATACGCAGTATTTT. Full variable domain (missing parts from reference TRBV5-5 and TRBJ2-3): DAGVTQSPTHLIKTRGQQVTLRCSPISGHKSVSWYQQVLGQGPQFIFQYYEKEERGRGNFPDRFSARQFPNYSSELNVNALLLGDSALYLCASSSDGTKTDTQYFGPGTRLTVL.

The chain is built from TRBV30 and TRBJ2-2; no definite D call. The CDR3 extends over 12 amino acids. Germline loops: CDR1 GTSNPN, CDR2 SVGIG (reference sequence). V lost 0 bases and J lost 3, with 2 bases in between. CDR3 residues: CAWSVDTGELFF. The CDR3 DNA follows: TGTGCCTGGAGTGTCGACACCGGGGAGCTGTTTTTT.

Here the CDR3 reads CASSLSPGGKSNQPQHF. DNA of the CDR3: TGTGCCAGCAGTTTGAGTCCAGGGGGCAAAAGCAATCAGCCCCAGCATTTT. V and J are TRBV28 and TRBJ1-5, with TRBD1 matching 8 bases. The V and J ends lost 3 bases and 1 base, in that order; junction bases with no gene match: 8. Germline V gene sequence: CDR1 MDHEN, CDR2 SYDVKM. CDR3 size: 17 residues. Together with reference TRBV28 and TRBJ1-5, the CDR3 gives the full variable domain: DVKVTQSSRYLVKRTGEKVFLECVQDMDHENMFWYRQDPGLGLRLIYFSYDVKMKEKGDIPEGYSVSREKKERFSLILESASTNQTSMYLCASSLSPGGKSNQPQHFGDGTRLSIL.

The chain is built from TRBV28 and TRBJ1-2; D is unresolved. V gave up 3 bases and J gave up 4 bases, with 9 bases separating them. CDR1 and CDR2 (germline): MDHEN, SYDVKM. There are 13 residues in the CDR3. The CDR3 sequence: CASSLAAGYGYTF. CDR3 nucleotides: TGTGCCAGCAGTTTGGCGGCGGGCTATGGCTACACCTTC.

The rearrangement uses TRBV10-3 and TRBJ1-5; 9 nucleotides match TRBD1. Germline V lookup: CDR1 ENHRY, CDR2 SYGVKD. This CDR3 is 16 amino acids long. Losses at the gene ends were 3 bases for V and 0 bases for J; bases not matched to a gene: 3. Here the CDR3 reads CAISERTGDSNQPQHF. CDR3 DNA: TGTGCCATCAGTGAAAGGACAGGGGATAGCAATCAGCCCCAGCATTTT.